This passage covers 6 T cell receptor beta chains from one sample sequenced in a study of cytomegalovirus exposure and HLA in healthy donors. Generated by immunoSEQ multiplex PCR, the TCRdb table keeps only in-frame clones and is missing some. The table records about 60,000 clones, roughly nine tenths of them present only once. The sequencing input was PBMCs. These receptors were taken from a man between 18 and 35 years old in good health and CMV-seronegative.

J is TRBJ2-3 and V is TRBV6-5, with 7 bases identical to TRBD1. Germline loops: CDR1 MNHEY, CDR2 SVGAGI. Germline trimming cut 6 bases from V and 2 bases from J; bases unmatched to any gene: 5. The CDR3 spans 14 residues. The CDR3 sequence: CASRGQTNTDTQYF. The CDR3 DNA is TGTGCCAGCAGGGGACAGACGAACACAGATACGCAGTATTTT.

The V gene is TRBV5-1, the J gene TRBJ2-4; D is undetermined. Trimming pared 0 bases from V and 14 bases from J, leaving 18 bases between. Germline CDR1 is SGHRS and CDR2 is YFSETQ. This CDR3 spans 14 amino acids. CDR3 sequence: CASSLGAGNDKKYF. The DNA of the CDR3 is TGCGCCAGCAGCTTGGGGGCAGGAAACGATAAGAAGTACTTC. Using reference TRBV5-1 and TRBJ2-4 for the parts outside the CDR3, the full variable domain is KAGVTQTPRYLIKTRGQQVTLSCSPISGHRSVSWYQQTPGQGLQFLFEYFSETQRNKGNFPGRFSGRQFSNSRSEMNVSTLELGDSALYLCASSLGAGNDKKYFGAGTRLSVL.

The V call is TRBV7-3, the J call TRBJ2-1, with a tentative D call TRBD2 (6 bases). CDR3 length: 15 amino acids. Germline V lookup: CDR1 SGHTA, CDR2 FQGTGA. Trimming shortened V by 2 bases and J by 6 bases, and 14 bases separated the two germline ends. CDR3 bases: TGTGCCAGCAGCTTAGGGAGCGGGCCGGGCAATGAGCAGTTCTTC. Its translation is CASSLGSGPGNEQFF.

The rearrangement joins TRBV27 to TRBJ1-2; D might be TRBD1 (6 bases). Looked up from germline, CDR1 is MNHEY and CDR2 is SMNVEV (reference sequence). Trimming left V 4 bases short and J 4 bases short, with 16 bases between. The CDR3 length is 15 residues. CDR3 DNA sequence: TGTGCCAGCAGTTCCGGACAGAGCACTATCTATGGCTACACCTTC. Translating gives CASSSGQSTIYGYTF.

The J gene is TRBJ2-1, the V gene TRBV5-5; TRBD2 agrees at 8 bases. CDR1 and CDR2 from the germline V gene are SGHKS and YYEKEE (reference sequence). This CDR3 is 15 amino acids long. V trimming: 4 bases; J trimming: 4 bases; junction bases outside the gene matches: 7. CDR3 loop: CASSLRASGYNEQFF. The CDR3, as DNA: TGTGCCAGCAGCCTGAGGGCTAGCGGGTACAATGAGCAGTTCTTC.

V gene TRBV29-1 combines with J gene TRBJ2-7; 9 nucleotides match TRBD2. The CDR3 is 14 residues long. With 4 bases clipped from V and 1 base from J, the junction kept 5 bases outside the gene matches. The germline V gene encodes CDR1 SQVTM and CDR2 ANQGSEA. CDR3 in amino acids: CSVGPLAGSYEQYF. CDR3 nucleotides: TGCAGCGTTGGGCCACTAGCGGGTTCCTACGAGCAGTACTTC.